This TCR beta chain was sequenced in a study of beta chain features in type 1 diabetes. The CDR3 is 16 residues long. Germline V gene sequence: CDR1 MNHEY, CDR2 SMNVEV (reference sequence). J was trimmed by 5 bases and V by 5 bases; bases with no gene match: 11. General study findings and limits: A PCR bias possibly favoring shorter templates would apply equally to patients and controls. Among patients with Type 1 diabetes, TCRB CDR3s were moderately but significantly shorter in every one of the four CD4+ subsets.

Sequenced material consisted of expressed TCRB transcripts (all of the isolated RNA was reverse transcribed). TCRdb's copy holds only in-frame clones and misses some; the assay was immunoSEQ multiplex PCR. The table lists tens of thousands of clones, roughly 50% of them singletons, with around 2.7% in the top ten. This clone was seen only a few times. Its antigen remains unknown. The sequence came from a woman in her 40s with type 1 diabetes. This rearrangement joins TRBV27 to TRBJ2-2, with 7 positions matching TRBD2. The sequencing sample was made of Tregs from blood. CDR3 DNA: TGTGCCAGCAGTCCCTCCGGGGGGTTGGGTACCGGGGAGCTGTTTTTT. Residues: CASSPSGGLGTGELFF.